The 12 T cell receptor beta chains in this list originate from one sample, sequenced in a study of vaccination and CD4 T cells after COVID-19. As for treatment: roughly 10-day PBMC culture with coronavirus spike peptide pools or control peptides (ViraFEST assay). These receptors have no known antigen. Scientists ran DNA taken from cultured CD4+ T cells through the Oncomine TCR Beta short-read assay for sequencing. TCRdb independently ran MiXCR on the PCR reads; one entry per CDR3 protein. The sample records about 12,000 distinct CDR3 sequences, over 45% being singletons. Sequencing was performed on CD4+ T cells from blood, cultured in vitro. The receptors were gathered from a human donor who had recovered from COVID-19.

The J gene is TRBJ1-2, the V gene TRBV6-5; TRBD1 aligns across 9 bases. The J segment lost 6 bases and the V segment lost 2 bases, leaving 7 bases of the junction unmatched. Germline CDR1 MNHEY, CDR2 SVGAGI. The CDR3 runs to 15 residues. The CDR3 region has the DNA TGTGCCAGCAGTTACCAACCTGACAGGGGGGATGGCTACACCTTC. As protein: CASSYQPDRGDGYTF.

The rearrangement links TRBV11-3 to TRBJ2-2; maybe TRBD1 (5 bases). Per germline, CDR1 SGHNT and CDR2 YENEEA. Trimming removed 8 bases from V and 2 bases from J, with 33 bases in between. The CDR3 runs 21 residues. CDR3 sequence reads: CASQPSHTDNGRVLNTGELFF. CDR3 in DNA: TGTGCCAGCCAACCCAGTCATACAGATAACGGCAGGGTCCTCAACACCGGGGAGCTGTTTTTT.

The V call is TRBV18, the J call TRBJ2-2; 8 bases are shared with TRBD2. Losses at the gene ends were 1 base for V and 2 bases for J; bases not matched to a gene: 6. The length of the CDR3 is 17 residues. The germline V gene has CDR1 KGHSH and CDR2 LQKENI. The CDR3 loop reads CASSPLRTSLNTGELFF. The DNA for the CDR3 is TGTGCCAGCTCACCACTCAGGACTAGCCTAAACACCGGGGAGCTGTTTTTT.

This sequence joins TRBV11-3 and TRBJ2-5; the match to TRBD2 covers 7 bases. CDR1 and CDR2 from the germline V gene are SGHNT and YENEEA. The ends lost 0 bases at V and 4 bases at J; junction bases unmatched: 8. This CDR3 is built from 16 residues. Here the CDR3 DNA reads TGTGCCAGCAGCTTAGAGGGCGGGGGTGCGGGAGAGACCCAGTACTTC. The encoded protein is CASSLEGGGAGETQYF.

The chain couples TRBV19 to TRBJ1-5; weak D call: TRBD1 (6 bases). Germline lookup yields CDR1 LNHDA and CDR2 SQIVND (reference sequence). This CDR3 comprises 14 residues. V was trimmed by 3 bases and J by 5 bases, leaving 11 bases between them. CDR3 amino acids: CASSMRGADQPQHF. DNA for the CDR3: TGTGCCAGTAGTATGAGGGGGGCTGATCAGCCCCAGCATTTT.

CDR3 DNA sequence: TGTGCCAGCAGCTTGGCCGAGCGGGGGGGAACCGGGGAGCTGTTTTTT. Translation: CASSLAERGGTGELFF. The J gene is TRBJ2-2, the V gene TRBV5-4; 10 bases match TRBD2. There are 16 residues in the CDR3. Germline assignment: CDR1 SGHNT and CDR2 YYREEE (reference sequence). Germline trimming cut 0 bases from V and 5 bases from J; bases unmatched to any gene: 4.

The chain links TRBV6-2 or TRBV6-3 to TRBJ1-6; 7 bases align to TRBD1. This CDR3 has 16 residues. V lost 5 bases and J lost 3; bases outside the gene matches: 7. In germline, CDR1 is MNHEY, CDR2 SVGEGT. The DNA for the CDR3 is TGTGCCAGCAGTCGATCCGGGACAGTCTATAATTCACCCCTCCACTTT. It codes for CASSRSGTVYNSPLHF.

The V call is TRBV19, the J call TRBJ1-2, with 8 bases fitting TRBD1. Unmatched junction bases numbered 10, after V lost 2 bases and J lost 8 bases. The CDR3 has 15 amino acids. CDR1 is LNHDA and CDR2 is SQIVND in the germline V gene (reference sequence). CDR3 amino acids: CASSIQLTGEVGYTF. The CDR3 coding sequence is TGTGCCAGTAGTATACAATTGACAGGGGAAGTCGGCTACACCTTC.

As DNA, the CDR3 is TGCGCCAGCAGCCAAATAATTCCGGGACGGAGCCTTAACTATGGCTACACCTTC. It specifies CASSQIIPGRSLNYGYTF. V and J are TRBV4-1 and TRBJ1-2; D might be TRBD1 (5 bases). V was pared by 2 bases and J by 1 base, with 20 bases between. The CDR3 consists of 18 residues. Germline V gives CDR1 MGHRA, CDR2 YSYEKL.

This clonotype appeared a few times. The chain joins TRBV20-1 to TRBJ1-5; D is unresolved. Germline V lookup: CDR1 DFQATT, CDR2 SNEGSKA (reference sequence). The CDR3 length is 14 residues. V dropped 0 bases and J dropped 3 bases, with 9 bases sitting between them. The CDR3 is CSAREHSSNQPQHF. CDR3 in DNA: TGCAGTGCTAGAGAACACAGCTCCAATCAGCCCCAGCATTTT.

The V and J genes are TRBV6-1 and TRBJ1-6; D is ambiguous. Germline V gene sequence: CDR1 MNHNS, CDR2 SASEGT. This CDR3 spans 11 amino acids. V shed 7 bases and J shed 10 bases, with 8 bases lying between them. This CDR3 reads CASNDGSPLHF. DNA for the CDR3: TGTGCCAGCAACGACGGATCACCCCTCCACTTT.

The rearrangement links TRBV12-3 or TRBV12-4 to TRBJ1-2; a possible D gene is TRBD1 (6 bases). V lost 7 bases and J lost 6, with 15 bases in between. The CDR3 covers 13 residues. CDR3 nucleotide sequence: TGTGCCAGCACCTTAGGGGGGAGGGATGGCTACACCTTC. This sequence encodes CASTLGGRDGYTF.